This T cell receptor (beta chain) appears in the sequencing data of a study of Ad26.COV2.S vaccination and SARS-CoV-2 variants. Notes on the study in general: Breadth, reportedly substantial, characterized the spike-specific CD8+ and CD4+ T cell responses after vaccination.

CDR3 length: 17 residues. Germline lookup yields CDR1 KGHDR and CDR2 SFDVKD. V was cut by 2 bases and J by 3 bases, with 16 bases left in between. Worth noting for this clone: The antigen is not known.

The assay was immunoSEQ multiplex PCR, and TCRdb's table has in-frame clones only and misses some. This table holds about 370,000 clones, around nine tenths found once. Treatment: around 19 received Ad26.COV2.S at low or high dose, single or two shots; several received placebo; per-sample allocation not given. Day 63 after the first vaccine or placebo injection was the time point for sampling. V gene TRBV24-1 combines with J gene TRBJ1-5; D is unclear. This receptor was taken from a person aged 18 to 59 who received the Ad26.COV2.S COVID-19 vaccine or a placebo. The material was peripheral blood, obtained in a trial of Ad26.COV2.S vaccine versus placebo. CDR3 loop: CATSDSGPNRSNQPQHF. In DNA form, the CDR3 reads TGTGCCACCAGTGATTCCGGGCCTAACAGATCCAATCAGCCCCAGCATTTT.